A single sample gave rise to the 21 T cell receptor beta chains below, sequenced in a study of beta chain features in type 1 diabetes. Expressed TCRB transcripts got sequenced, as all isolated RNA was reverse transcribed. The method was immunoSEQ multiplex PCR; TCRdb's version includes in-frame clones alone and lacks a portion of them. Of just over 450,000 clones in the sample, over 25% were seen once. Specimen: naive CD4+ T cells from blood. The receptors derive from a man aged 18 to 30 in good health.

V is TRBV11-2 and J is TRBJ2-1; D is uncertain. Germline V gene sequence: CDR1 SGHAT, CDR2 FQNNGV. This CDR3 spans 11 amino acids. Trimming took 6 bases from V and 14 from J, leaving 14 bases between them. As DNA, the CDR3 is TGTGCCAGCAGTCCCGCCCTGGAGAAGTTCTTC. Encoded protein: CASSPALEKFF. Variable domain in full (rest from reference TRBV11-2 and TRBJ2-1): EAGVAQSPRYKIIEKRQSVAFWCNPISGHATLYWYQQILGQGPKLLIQFQNNGVVDDSQLPKDRFSAERLKGVDSTLKIQPAKLEDSAVYLCASSPALEKFFGPGTRLTVL.

This rearrangement joins TRBV29-1 to TRBJ2-1; 7 positions agree with TRBD2. Germline-derived CDR1 and CDR2 are SQVTM and ANQGSEA. V shed 3 bases and J 6 bases; nucleotides not matched to a gene: 11. The CDR3 has 15 residues. The CDR3 loop is CSVEVKGGSFNEQFF. CDR3 nucleotides: TGCAGCGTTGAGGTGAAGGGCGGGAGCTTCAATGAGCAGTTCTTC.

The rearrangement uses TRBV7-9 and TRBJ2-1; 8 positions agree with TRBD1. The CDR3 covers 15 residues. Germline CDR1 is SEHNR and CDR2 is FQNEAQ (reference sequence). V shed 3 bases, J shed 5 bases, and the junction held 6 bases outside the gene matches. The CDR3 is CASSFRQGLNNEQFF. The CDR3 coding sequence is TGTGCCAGCAGCTTCAGACAGGGGCTAAACAATGAGCAGTTCTTC.

This clone was counted a few times. The chain uses TRBV7-8 and TRBJ2-2; a possible D gene is TRBD2 (6 bases). Trimming shortened V by 6 bases and J by 5 bases, and 13 bases separated the two germline ends. The V gene's germline CDR1 is SGHVS and CDR2 FQNEAQ. CDR3 size: 14 residues. The CDR3 bases are TGTGCCAGCAGAAGCGGGCGGATTACCGGGGAGCTGTTTTTT. Protein sequence: CASRSGRITGELFF.

This chain joins TRBV28 and TRBJ2-2, with D possibly TRBD2 on 6 matching bases. Deletions cut 5 bases from V and 6 bases from J, with 16 bases between. Germline CDR1 MDHEN, CDR2 SYDVKM. There are 15 residues in the CDR3. The DNA for the CDR3 is TGTGCCAGCAGTGGGGCGACTAGTCTCCCCGGGGAGCTGTTTTTT. It specifies CASSGATSLPGELFF.

This clone was recorded a few times. This chain connects TRBV30 to TRBJ2-3; D tentatively reads TRBD1 or TRBD2 (5 bases each). Per germline, CDR1 GTSNPN and CDR2 SVGIG (reference sequence). V was pared by 3 bases and J by 4 bases, with 8 bases between. This CDR3 has 12 residues. CDR3 bases: TGTGCCTGGAGCGGGGCCCCAGATACGCAGTATTTT. Encoded protein: CAWSGAPDTQYF.

This rearrangement joins TRBV29-1 to TRBJ2-3, with 8 bases identical to TRBD2. Germline CDR1 reads SQVTM; CDR2 reads ANQGSEA. The V gene end was trimmed by 5 bases and the J gene end by 0 bases; junction bases not matched to a gene: 4. The CDR3 length is 14 residues. The CDR3 is CSVHPSGSTDTQYF. CDR3 DNA sequence: TGCAGCGTTCACCCTAGCGGGAGCACAGATACGCAGTATTTT.

In the case of this clone: Other DNA sequences in the sample encode the same CDR3. The chain couples TRBV15 to TRBJ2-3; D may correspond to TRBD1 or TRBD2 (6 bases each). Trimming removed 3 bases at V and 0 bases at J, with 10 bases between. The CDR3 totals 15 residues. The germline gives CDR1 LNHNV, CDR2 YYDKDF (reference sequence). The CDR3 DNA sequence: TGTGCCACCAGCAGGGAGGGGGGTAGCACAGATACGCAGTATTTT. It is translated as CATSREGGSTDTQYF. The full variable domain, completed using reference TRBV15 and TRBJ2-3, is DAMVIQNPRYQVTQFGKPVTLSCSQTLNHNVMYWYQQKSSQAPKLLFHYYDKDFNNEADTPDNFQSRRPNTSFCFLDIRSPGLGDTAMYLCATSREGGSTDTQYFGPGTRLTVL.

This clone was detected a few times. The CDR3 bases are TGCGCCAGCAGCCGACCGGGACAGGGATCCAACGAGCAGTACTTC. Protein: CASSRPGQGSNEQYF. The V gene is TRBV4-1, the J gene TRBJ2-7, with 9 positions matching TRBD1. Trimming removed 4 bases from V and 5 bases from J; junction bases left unmatched: 9. CDR1 and CDR2 (germline): MGHRA, YSYEKL. The CDR3 covers 15 residues.

This chain links TRBV30 with TRBJ2-7; the match to TRBD2 covers 7 bases. The V gene end was trimmed by 1 base and the J gene end by 3 bases; junction bases not matched to a gene: 9. There are 15 residues in the CDR3. Looked up from germline, CDR1 is GTSNPN and CDR2 is SVGIG (reference sequence). The CDR3: CAWSDVRGIRYEQYF. The CDR3 DNA sequence: TGTGCCTGGAGTGACGTGCGGGGGATTCGCTACGAGCAGTACTTC.

The CDR3, as DNA: TGCGCCAGCAGCCAAGGGGACACCCAGAGCTCCTACGAGCAGTACTTC. Protein product: CASSQGDTQSSYEQYF. The rearrangement uses TRBV4-1 and TRBJ2-7, with D possibly being TRBD1 (6 bases). With 1 base removed from V and 0 bases from J, the gap between germline ends came to 13 bases. CDR1 MGHRA and CDR2 YSYEKL come from the germline V gene. The CDR3 runs to 16 residues.

This clone was observed a single time. The J gene is TRBJ1-5, the V gene TRBV5-1; D remains ambiguous. Germline V lookup: CDR1 SGHRS, CDR2 YFSETQ. V dropped 4 bases and J dropped 0 bases, with 8 bases sitting between them. The CDR3 is 14 residues long. The CDR3: CASSPSGSNQPQHF. The CDR3 DNA sequence: TGCGCCAGCAGCCCCTCGGGTAGCAATCAGCCCCAGCATTTT.

The table lists this clone with a few counts. V gene TRBV5-6 combines with J gene TRBJ2-3, with D possibly TRBD1 on 5 matching bases. The CDR3 runs 15 residues. Germline V gives CDR1 SGHDT, CDR2 YYEEEE. The V end lost 4 bases, the J end lost 0 bases, and 12 bases lay between the germline ends. The DNA of the CDR3 is TGTGCCAGCAGCACGACAGCCTCTAGCACAGATACGCAGTATTTT. It encodes CASSTTASSTDTQYF.

The chain links TRBV18 to TRBJ1-1, with TRBD1 matching over 8 bases. V was clipped by 6 bases and J by 4 bases; unmatched bases: 4. Germline V gives CDR1 KGHSH, CDR2 LQKENI. This CDR3 is built from 13 residues. The DNA of the CDR3 is TGTGCCAGCTCGTACGACAGGGGCACTGAAGCTTTCTTT. This gives the protein CASSYDRGTEAFF.

The chain employs TRBV18 and TRBJ2-7; 7 nucleotides line up with TRBD1. There are 15 residues in the CDR3. The V gene end was trimmed by 0 bases and the J gene end by 5 bases; junction bases not matched to a gene: 7. Germline CDR1 reads KGHSH; CDR2 reads LQKENI. Here the CDR3 reads CASSPPATGSNEQYF. The DNA for the CDR3 is TGTGCCAGCTCACCACCGGCGACAGGGTCCAACGAGCAGTACTTC. The complete variable domain, with remaining parts taken from reference TRBV18 and TRBJ2-7, reads NAGVMQNPRHLVRRRGQEARLRCSPMKGHSHVYWYRQLPEEGLKFMVYLQKENIIDESGMPKERFSAEFPKEGPSILRIQQVVRGDSAAYFCASSPPATGSNEQYFGPGTRLTVT.

The chain is built from TRBV20-1 and TRBJ2-7; D gene unclear. The CDR3 is 11 residues long. Trimming cost V 3 bases and J 9 bases, with 12 bases left between them. Germline CDR1 and CDR2: DFQATT and SNEGSKA (reference sequence). The CDR3 loop reads CSASPTEAQYF. For the CDR3, the DNA is TGCAGTGCTAGCCCCACGGAAGCGCAGTACTTC.

In its sample, this clone was seen a few times. The rearrangement links TRBV30 to TRBJ2-2, with D possibly matching TRBD2 (6 bases). Per the germline V gene, CDR1 is GTSNPN and CDR2 is SVGIG (reference sequence). The CDR3 totals 14 residues. Between the trimmed V and J ends, which lost 2 bases and 6 bases, there was a span of 13 bases. CDR3 region: CAWSPGLPSGELFF. For the CDR3, the DNA is TGTGCCTGGAGTCCGGGACTCCCGTCCGGGGAGCTGTTTTTT.

The chain uses TRBV7-9 and TRBJ1-5; D unresolved. There are 13 residues in the CDR3. V was cut by 3 bases and J by 0 bases, with 3 bases left in between. Germline assignment: CDR1 SEHNR and CDR2 FQNEAQ (reference sequence). The CDR3 loop reads CASSFNSNQPQHF. DNA of the CDR3: TGTGCCAGCAGCTTTAATAGCAATCAGCCCCAGCATTTT. The full variable domain, completed using reference TRBV7-9 and TRBJ1-5, is DTGVSQNPRHKITKRGQNVTFRCDPISEHNRLYWYRQTLGQGPEFLTYFQNEAQLEKSRLLSDRFSAERPKGSFSTLEIQRTEQGDSAMYLCASSFNSNQPQHFGDGTRLSIL.

This clone was counted once. The chain carries TRBV30 and TRBJ1-5; 8 nucleotides agree with TRBD1. The CDR3 length is 14 residues. Germline V gene sequence: CDR1 GTSNPN, CDR2 SVGIG (reference sequence). V dropped 2 bases and J dropped 4; count of bases not matched to a gene: 4. The CDR3 region is CAWSKRQGNQPQHF. The CDR3 DNA reads as TGTGCCTGGAGTAAAAGACAGGGGAATCAGCCCCAGCATTTT.

The chain has TRBV14 and TRBJ2-1; no clear D. V dropped 3 bases and J dropped 6 bases, with 15 bases sitting between them. Germline CDR1 SGHDN, CDR2 FVKESK. The CDR3 contains 15 residues. CDR3 residues: CASSQWASVGNEQFF. CDR3 coding DNA: TGTGCCAGCAGCCAGTGGGCTTCTGTAGGCAATGAGCAGTTCTTC.

J is TRBJ2-1 and V is TRBV7-2; D gene uncertain. Trimming shortened V by 0 bases and J by 0 bases, and 9 bases separated the two germline ends. Germline lookup yields CDR1 SGHTA and CDR2 FQGNSA. The CDR3 consists of 16 residues. DNA of the CDR3: TGTGCCAGCAGCTTAGCGCTCGCGAGCTCCTACAATGAGCAGTTCTTC. It codes for CASSLALASSYNEQFF.